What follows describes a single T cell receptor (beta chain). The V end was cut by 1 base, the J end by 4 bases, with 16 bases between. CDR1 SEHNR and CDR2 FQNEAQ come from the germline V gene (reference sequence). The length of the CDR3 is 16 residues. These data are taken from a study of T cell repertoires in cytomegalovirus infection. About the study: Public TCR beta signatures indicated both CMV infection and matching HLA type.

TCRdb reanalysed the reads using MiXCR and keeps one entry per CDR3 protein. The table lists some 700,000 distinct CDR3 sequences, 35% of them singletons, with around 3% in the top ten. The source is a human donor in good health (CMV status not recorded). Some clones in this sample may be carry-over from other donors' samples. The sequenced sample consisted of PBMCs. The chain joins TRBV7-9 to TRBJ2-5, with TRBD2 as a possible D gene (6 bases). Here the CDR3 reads CASSLVVSEGRETQYF. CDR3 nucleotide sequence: TGTGCCAGCAGCTTAGTTGTTTCGGAGGGGCGAGAGACCCAGTACTTC.